The 21 T cell receptor beta chains in this list originate from one sample, sequenced in a study of CD8 T cell repertoires and HIV-1 epitope variants. The method was immunoSEQ multiplex PCR; TCRdb's version includes in-frame clones alone and lacks a portion of them. The sample comprises under 6,500 clones, about 70% of which are singletons, and about 39% rests with the top ten. These receptors are not linked to any known antigen. Sequencing used cultured CD8+ T cells derived from PBMCs. All receptors come from a male donor with HIV.

This clone was seen a single time. J is TRBJ2-5 and V is TRBV7-2; tentatively, D is TRBD1 or TRBD2 (5 bases each). Trimming took off 4 bases at V and 1 base at J, with 10 bases between the two ends. Germline assignment: CDR1 SGHTA and CDR2 FQGNSA. CDR3 size: 14 residues. The CDR3 here is CASSWGPTQETQYF. In nucleotides, the CDR3 is TGTGCCAGCAGCTGGGGACCCACCCAAGAGACCCAGTACTTC. Based on the CDR3 plus reference TRBV7-2 and TRBJ2-5, the full variable domain is GAGVSQSPSNKVTEKGKDVELRCDPISGHTALYWYRQSLGQGLEFLIYFQGNSAPDKSGLPSDRFSAERTGGSVSTLTIQRTQQEDSAVYLCASSWGPTQETQYFGPGTRLLVL.

This clone was seen a single time. This chain links TRBV9 with TRBJ2-1; 7 bases are shared with TRBD2. CDR3 size: 14 residues. Germline CDR1 SGDLS, CDR2 YYNGEE. V shed 4 bases, J shed 6 bases, and the junction held 7 bases outside the gene matches. Here the CDR3 reads CASSNTGGTNEQFF. The CDR3 DNA sequence: TGTGCCAGCAGCAACACCGGGGGGACCAATGAGCAGTTCTTC.

The chain combines TRBV21-1 with TRBJ2-1; the table assigns TRBD1, which was not confirmed against the DNA. TRBV21-1 is labeled a pseudogene. The CDR3 loop spans 17 amino acids. Here the CDR3 DNA reads TGTGCCAGCAGCAAACCCCCCATACAGTTCTCCTACAATGAGCAGTTCTTC. Translating it yields CASSKPPIQFSYNEQFF.

J is TRBJ2-7 and V is TRBV6-5, with 8 bases lining up with TRBD1. This CDR3 region has 13 residues. V shed 6 bases and J 5 bases; nucleotides not matched to a gene: 6. The germline V gene has CDR1 MNHEY and CDR2 SVGAGI. The CDR3 region has the DNA TGTGCCAGCAGGACCGACAGGGGACACGAGCAGTACTTC. The encoded protein is CASRTDRGHEQYF.

V and J are TRBV7-4 and TRBJ2-7; TRBD1 matches at 7 bases. Germline CDR1 and CDR2: SGHVT and SQSDAQ. The length of the CDR3 is 14 residues. The V gene end was trimmed by 3 bases and the J gene end by 7 bases; junction bases not matched to a gene: 9. CDR3 coding DNA: TGTGCCAGCAGCTTGGGACAGTACCTTCGTGAGCAGTACTTC. Amino acid sequence: CASSLGQYLREQYF. Complete variable domain (other parts from reference TRBV7-4 and TRBJ2-7): GAGVSQSPRYKVAKRGRDVALRCDSISGHVTLYWYRQTLGQGSEVLTYSQSDAQRDKSGRPSGRFSAERPERSVSTLKIQRTEQGDSAVYLCASSLGQYLREQYFGPGTRLTVT.

A single count supports this clone. V and J are TRBV25-1 and TRBJ2-5; 8 nucleotides align to TRBD2. CDR1 is MGHDK, CDR2 SYGVNS, per germline. There are 15 residues in the CDR3. With V trimmed by 7 bases and J by 3 bases, 10 bases remained unmatched. CDR3 coding DNA: TGTGCCAGCAAAAGACTAGCGAATTCCGAAGAGACCCAGTACTTC. It yields the protein CASKRLANSEETQYF.

CDR3: CASSSHGTYNEQFF. The CDR3 coding sequence is TGTGCCAGTAGTTCTCACGGGACTTACAATGAGCAGTTCTTC. The chain recombines TRBV19 with TRBJ2-1; TRBD2 might be the D (6 bases). Trimming took 5 bases from V and 4 from J, leaving 12 bases between them. From germline, CDR1 is LNHDA and CDR2 SQIVND (reference sequence). CDR3 length: 14 residues.

The rearrangement links TRBV28 to TRBJ2-5, with 12 bases lining up with TRBD2. This CDR3 is 19 amino acids long. V was clipped by 1 base and J by 4 bases; unmatched bases: 13. CDR1 and CDR2 (germline): MDHEN, SYDVKM. Here the CDR3 DNA reads TGTGCCAGCAGTTTATCGAGGTCTAGCGGGAGGGCCCGTGCAGAGACCCAGTACTTC. The encoded protein is CASSLSRSSGRARAETQYF.

The rearrangement links TRBV7-9 to TRBJ1-3, with TRBD1 matching over 7 bases. V shed 11 bases and J 4 bases; nucleotides not matched to a gene: 5. CDR3 size: 12 residues. Germline V gene data show CDR1 as SEHNR and CDR2 as FQNEAQ (reference sequence). Here the CDR3 DNA reads TGTGCCGCGGAGGACAGGGGAAACACCATATATTTT. This sequence encodes CAAEDRGNTIYF.

This clone has a handful of counts. The gene calls are TRBV19 and TRBJ1-5; 7 bases fit TRBD1. Trimming removed 3 bases from V and 5 bases from J; junction bases left unmatched: 4. The CDR3 consists of 14 residues. From germline, CDR1 is LNHDA and CDR2 SQIVND (reference sequence). For the CDR3, the DNA is TGTGCCAGTAGTATCGGGACAGCCGATCAGCCCCAGCATTTT. Protein product: CASSIGTADQPQHF.

The rearrangement joins TRBV30 to TRBJ2-1; the D is unclear. V lost 3 bases, J lost 0 bases, and 9 bases lay in between. Per germline, CDR1 GTSNPN and CDR2 SVGIG (reference sequence). The CDR3 is 14 residues long. The chain's CDR3 is CAWRPGSSYNEQFF. The CDR3 nucleotides read TGTGCCTGGAGGCCCGGTAGCTCCTACAATGAGCAGTTCTTC.

This clone was detected once. In DNA, the CDR3 is TGTGCCAGCAGCCGCATGCAGGGTTTTTACGAGCAGTACTTC. Protein sequence: CASSRMQGFYEQYF. V is TRBV5-6 and J is TRBJ2-7; maybe TRBD1 (5 bases). The CDR3 has 14 residues. Per germline, CDR1 SGHDT and CDR2 YYEEEE. V dropped 4 bases and J dropped 4 bases, with 15 bases sitting between them.

There are a few counts of this clone. V gene TRBV6-5 combines with J gene TRBJ2-7; the D is unclear. Trimming removed 4 bases from V and 2 bases from J, with 12 bases in between. The CDR3 length is 14 residues. The germline V gene encodes CDR1 MNHEY and CDR2 SVGAGI. The CDR3 DNA sequence: TGTGCCAGCAGTTCAGATGTCTCGGCCTACGAGCAGTACTTC. Translated: CASSSDVSAYEQYF.

V is TRBV7-9 and J is TRBJ1-4; maybe TRBD1 (5 bases). CDR3 size: 14 residues. Germline-derived CDR1 and CDR2 are SEHNR and FQNEAQ (reference sequence). Trimming removed 7 bases from V and 7 bases from J, with 16 bases in between. CDR3 in DNA: TGTGCCAGCACCCTAGCGGGGGAGGGTGAAAAACTGTTTTTT. Translation: CASTLAGEGEKLFF.

J is TRBJ1-1 and V is TRBV9, with 7 positions matching TRBD1. V dropped 4 bases and J dropped 0; count of bases not matched to a gene: 6. The CDR3 has 15 residues. CDR1 and CDR2 from the germline V gene are SGDLS and YYNGEE. CDR3 region: CASSTTGAMNTEAFF. The CDR3 nucleotides are TGTGCCAGCAGCACTACAGGGGCCATGAACACTGAAGCTTTCTTT.

By frequency in the sample, this clone is large. CDR3 in amino acids: CASSQDSTGNIATNEKLFF. The CDR3 DNA reads as TGCGCCAGCAGCCAAGATTCAACGGGGAACATTGCAACTAATGAAAAACTGTTTTTT. V gene TRBV4-3 combines with J gene TRBJ1-4; no reliable D call. V was shortened by 0 bases and J by 0 bases, with 17 bases between the two germline ends. This CDR3 comprises 19 residues. Germline V CDR1 and CDR2: LGHNA, YSLEER.

The J gene is TRBJ2-3, the V gene TRBV28; no firm D call. The CDR3 has 11 amino acids. Per the germline V gene, CDR1 is MDHEN and CDR2 is SYDVKM. V was cut by 6 bases and J by 2 bases, with 3 bases left in between. This chain's CDR3 is CASRYTDTQYF. The CDR3 DNA follows: TGTGCCAGCAGGTACACAGATACGCAGTATTTT.

The V gene is TRBV30, the J gene TRBJ1-1; 10 bases match TRBD1. Losses at the gene ends were 4 bases for V and 11 bases for J; bases not matched to a gene: 10. Germline loops: CDR1 GTSNPN, CDR2 SVGIG (reference sequence). CDR3 length equals 13 residues. CDR3 bases: TGTGCCTGGAAATACGGACAGGGGGGCCCGGCTTTCTTT. This translates into CAWKYGQGGPAFF.

This clone was observed a handful of times. The gene calls are TRBV9 and TRBJ2-5; unclear D gene. The CDR3 consists of 11 residues. The V gene's germline CDR1 is SGDLS and CDR2 YYNGEE. The germline V and J ends were trimmed by 0 bases and 3 bases, with 0 bases remaining between them. This chain's CDR3 is CASSVEETQYF. CDR3 nucleotide sequence: TGTGCCAGCAGCGTAGAAGAGACCCAGTACTTC.

The chain has TRBV11-2 and TRBJ2-5; D is unresolved. Germline V CDR1 and CDR2: SGHAT, FQNNGV. The CDR3 runs to 15 residues. Trimming stripped 1 base from V and 0 bases from J, with 9 bases between. The CDR3: CASSLAGQYQETQYF. The CDR3 coding sequence is TGTGCCAGCAGCTTAGCGGGCCAGTACCAAGAGACCCAGTACTTC.

The V gene is TRBV19, the J gene TRBJ2-7; the D gene is possibly TRBD2 (5 bases). Trimming removed 5 bases at V and 3 bases at J, with 8 bases between. The germline gives CDR1 LNHDA, CDR2 SQIVND (reference sequence). This CDR3 is 12 amino acids long. CDR3 coding DNA: TGTGCCAGTAGTGCGGGCGACTACGAGCAGTACTTC. This gives the protein CASSAGDYEQYF. Full variable domain (outside the CDR3, taken from reference TRBV19 and TRBJ2-7): DGGITQSPKYLFRKEGQNVTLSCEQNLNHDAMYWYRQDPGQGLRLIYYSQIVNDFQKGDIAEGYSVSREKKESFPLTVTSAQKNPTAFYLCASSAGDYEQYFGPGTRLTVT.